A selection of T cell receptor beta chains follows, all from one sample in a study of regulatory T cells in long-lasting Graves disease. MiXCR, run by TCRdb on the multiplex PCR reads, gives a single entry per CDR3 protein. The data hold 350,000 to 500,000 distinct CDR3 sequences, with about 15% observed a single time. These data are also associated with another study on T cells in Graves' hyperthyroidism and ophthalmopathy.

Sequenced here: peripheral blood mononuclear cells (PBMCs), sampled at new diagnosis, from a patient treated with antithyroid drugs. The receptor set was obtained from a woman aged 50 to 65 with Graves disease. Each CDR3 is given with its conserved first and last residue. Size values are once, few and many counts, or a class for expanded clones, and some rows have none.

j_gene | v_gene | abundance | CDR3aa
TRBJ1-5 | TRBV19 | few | CASTREQNNQPQHF
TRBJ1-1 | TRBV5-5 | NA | CASSSSLLGQGVSTEAFF
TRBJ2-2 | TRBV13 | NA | CASSPGTSGTGGELFF
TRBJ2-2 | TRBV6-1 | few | CASTQQGANTGELFF
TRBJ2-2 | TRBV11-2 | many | CASREEIGTGELFF
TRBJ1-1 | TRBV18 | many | CASSAGREAFF
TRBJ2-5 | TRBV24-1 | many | CATSVTSGTVGETQYF
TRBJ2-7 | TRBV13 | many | CASSLGGGLAWEQYF
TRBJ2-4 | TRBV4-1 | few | CASSQGDRGGNIQYF
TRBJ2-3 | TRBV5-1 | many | CASSLGGLAGNTDTQYF
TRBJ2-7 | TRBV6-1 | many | CASSELGRSFYEQYF
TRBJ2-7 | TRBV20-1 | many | CSAITRGYEQYF
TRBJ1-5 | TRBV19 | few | CASTDTGEAQPQHF
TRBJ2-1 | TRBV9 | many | CASSVAGQLTTYNEQFF
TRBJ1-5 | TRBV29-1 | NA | CSVEEGNQPQHF
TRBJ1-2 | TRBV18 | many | CARARYKGYTF
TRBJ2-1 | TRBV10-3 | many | CAISEIVGSSYNEQFF
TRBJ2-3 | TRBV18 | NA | CASSPTGQGGDTQYF
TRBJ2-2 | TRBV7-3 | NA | CASSLKPRVRDLKRGNTGELFF
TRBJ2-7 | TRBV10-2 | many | CASRIPGTSASYEQYF
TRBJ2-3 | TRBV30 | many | CAWSAGTSNTDTQYF
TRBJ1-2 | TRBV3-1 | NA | CASSQETAGYTF
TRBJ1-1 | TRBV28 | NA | CASIGVTGPSEAFF
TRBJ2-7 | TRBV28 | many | CASSLGHGYEQYF
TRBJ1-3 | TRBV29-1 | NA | CSVVTGGADTIYF
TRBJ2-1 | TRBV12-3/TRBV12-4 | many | CASSFLAGESNEQFF
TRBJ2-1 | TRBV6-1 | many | CASSELSSWEQFF
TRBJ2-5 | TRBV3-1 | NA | CASSQDSGAGEETQYF
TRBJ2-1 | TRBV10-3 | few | CAISETAGGVKGTYNEQFF
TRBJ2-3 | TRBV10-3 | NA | CAISESGADTQYF
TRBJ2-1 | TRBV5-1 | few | CASSPLGLTNPNEQFF
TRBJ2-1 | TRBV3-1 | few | CASSLRAGTSEQFF
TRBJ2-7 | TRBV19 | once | CASKKGQFYEQYF
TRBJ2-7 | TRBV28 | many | CASITGQGVSYEQYF
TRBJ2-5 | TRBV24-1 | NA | CATSDSTVGGETQYF
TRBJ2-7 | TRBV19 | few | CASSTAELAGGTYEQYF
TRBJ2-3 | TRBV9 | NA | CASSVSGSGDRVTDTQYF
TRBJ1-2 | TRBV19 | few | CASSATRYGYTF
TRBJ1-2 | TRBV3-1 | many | CASSRSLYGYTF
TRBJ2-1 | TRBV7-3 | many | CASSLTGGGANFYNEQFF
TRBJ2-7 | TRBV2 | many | CASSDGQGAKQYF
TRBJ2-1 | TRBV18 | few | CASSLSLGYEQFF
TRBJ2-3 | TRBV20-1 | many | CSWDSSGSSGSTDTQYF
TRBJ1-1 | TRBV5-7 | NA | CASSATGVLDTEAFF
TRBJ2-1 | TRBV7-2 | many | CASSRLAGEQFF
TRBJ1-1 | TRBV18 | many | CASSPDAGNTEAFF
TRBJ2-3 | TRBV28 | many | CASSFEAGLTDTQYF
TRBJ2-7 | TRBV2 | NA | CASMQQGAGYEQYF
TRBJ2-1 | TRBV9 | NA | CASSATSVNEQFF
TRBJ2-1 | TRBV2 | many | CASRLASYNEQFF
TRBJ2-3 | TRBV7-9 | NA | CASSQDTGTAPDTDTQYF
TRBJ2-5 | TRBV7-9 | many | CASSPPWTEETQYF
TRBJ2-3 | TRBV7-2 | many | CASSFPGTREYF
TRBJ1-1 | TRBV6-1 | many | CASSDWGATNTEAFF
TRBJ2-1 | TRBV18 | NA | CASSPPVVSGRRDEQFF